These T cell receptor beta chains were read from a single sample in a study of shared clonotypes between healthy human individuals. Profiling relied on immunoSEQ multiplex PCR, and the TCRdb table lists in-frame clones only, not all of them. The data hold over 750,000 clones, with approximately 97% observed a single time. Material for sequencing was naive CD8+ T cells sorted from blood. These receptor sequences come from a man aged 30 to 45 in good health. Both conserved end residues are part of each CDR3. A D gene is named only where the DNA matches it firmly. Not all rows give a size; the values are once, few, many and, for expanded clones, a class.

cdr3_aa | cdr3_nt | clone_size | v_call | d_call | j_call | cdr3_length
CASSLGSPLAGGNEQFF | TGTGCCAGCAGCTTAGGATCCCCTTTAGCAGGTGGCAATGAGCAGTTCTTC | . | TRBV11-2 | . | TRBJ2-1 | 17
CASNAGTIANEQFF | TGTGCCAGCAATGCCGGGACGATAGCGAATGAGCAGTTCTTC | . | TRBV9 | . | TRBJ2-1 | 14
CASSLVLGTQETQYF | TGTGCCAGCAGCTTAGTTCTGGGGACCCAAGAGACCCAGTACTTC | . | TRBV7-6 | . | TRBJ2-5 | 15
CASSASREVNTGELFF | TGTGCCAGCAGCGCGAGCAGGGAGGTTAACACCGGGGAGCTGTTTTTT | . | TRBV9 | . | TRBJ2-2 | 16
CASSLDWSIKILMNTEAFF | TGTGCCAGCAGCTTAGATTGGAGCATCAAAATCCTGATGAACACTGAAGCTTTCTTT | . | TRBV11-2 | . | TRBJ1-1 | 19
CSAGESVFSYEQYF | TGCAGCGCGGGGGAGTCGGTGTTTAGCTACGAGCAGTACTTC | . | TRBV29-1 | . | TRBJ2-7 | 14
CASGWVGDYGYTF | TGTGCCAGCGGGTGGGTAGGGGACTATGGCTACACCTTC | . | TRBV6-6 | . | TRBJ1-2 | 13
CASTGDRYTEAFF | TGTGCCAGCACAGGGGACAGATACACTGAAGCTTTCTTT | . | TRBV13 | TRBD1 | TRBJ1-1 | 13
CASSVVLAGTDTQYF | TGTGCCAGCAGCGTAGTACTAGCGGGGACAGATACGCAGTATTTT | . | TRBV9 | TRBD2 | TRBJ2-3 | 15
CASGQVGKREQFF | TGTGCCAGCGGCCAAGTGGGGAAACGTGAGCAGTTCTTC | . | TRBV6-5 | . | TRBJ2-1 | 13
CASSQVHSNEQFF | TGCGCCAGCAGCCAAGTACACAGCAATGAGCAGTTCTTC | once | TRBV4-1 | . | TRBJ2-1 | 13
CASSQSPGLADYEQYF | TGTGCCAGCAGCCAATCCCCGGGACTAGCGGACTACGAGCAGTACTTC | . | TRBV14 | TRBD2 | TRBJ2-7 | 16
CASGGQFF | TGTGCCAGTGGGGGGCAGTTCTTC | . | TRBV27 | . | TRBJ2-1 | 8
CASSLGEYTQYF | TGTGCCAGCAGCTTAGGGGAATATACGCAGTATTTT | few | TRBV5-6 | . | TRBJ2-3 | 12
CASSKDPGRSEAFF | TGTGCCAGCAGCAAGGACCCGGGAAGATCTGAAGCTTTCTTT | once | TRBV11-1 | . | TRBJ1-1 | 14
CASSESRGETQYF | TGCGCCAGCAGTGAGTCCCGGGGGGAGACCCAGTACTTC | . | TRBV10-1 | . | TRBJ2-5 | 13
CASSPGQGAREQYF | TGCGCCAGCAGCCCGGGACAGGGGGCACGGGAGCAGTACTTC | . | TRBV4-3 | TRBD1 | TRBJ2-7 | 14
CASAIPYRDQYEQYF | TGTGCCAGCGCTATCCCATATAGGGATCAGTACGAGCAGTACTTC | . | TRBV2 | . | TRBJ2-7 | 15
CASSLSPPAGVGPSYNEQFF | TGTGCCAGCAGCTTATCCCCCCCGGCGGGAGTTGGTCCGTCCTACAATGAGCAGTTCTTC | . | TRBV7-3 | TRBD2 | TRBJ2-1 | 20
CASTTPPTGQGHSGNEQFF | TGTGCCAGCACTACACCCCCCACGGGACAGGGTCATTCGGGCAATGAGCAGTTCTTC | . | TRBV7-9 | TRBD1 | TRBJ2-1 | 19
CASNQVTYGYTF | TGTGCCAGCAACCAGGTGACCTATGGCTACACCTTC | . | TRBV6-5 | . | TRBJ1-2 | 12
CASSGTSGSYEQYF | TGTGCCAGTAGTGGGACTAGCGGTTCCTACGAGCAGTACTTC | few | TRBV19 | TRBD2 | TRBJ2-7 | 14
CASSPDMTNYGYTF | TGCGCCAGCAGCCCGGACATGACAAACTATGGCTACACCTTC | . | TRBV4-3 | . | TRBJ1-2 | 14
CASSLGAGGSSYEQYF | TGTGCCAGCAGCTTAGGGGCGGGGGGGAGCTCCTACGAGCAGTACTTC | once | TRBV7-2 | TRBD2 | TRBJ2-7 | 16
CASSLAEGRVGEKLFF | TGTGCCAGCAGCTTAGCCGAGGGCAGGGTAGGAGAAAAACTGTTTTTT | . | TRBV7-9 | . | TRBJ1-4 | 16
CASSSRQGSTGELFF | TGTGCCAGCAGTTCGCGACAGGGTAGCACCGGGGAGCTGTTTTTT | . | TRBV27 | TRBD1 | TRBJ2-2 | 15
CASSLFYTDTQYF | TGTGCCAGCAGTTTATTTTACACAGATACGCAGTATTTT | . | TRBV27 | . | TRBJ2-3 | 13
CASSIGEYSNQPQHF | TGTGCCAGTAGTATAGGGGAATATAGCAATCAGCCCCAGCATTTT | . | TRBV19 | . | TRBJ1-5 | 15
CASSLVRVGNQPQHF | TGTGCCAGCAGTTTAGTTCGGGTTGGCAATCAGCCCCAGCATTTT | . | TRBV27 | . | TRBJ1-5 | 15
CASSFGGSEQYF | TGTGCCAGCAGTTTTGGGGGGAGCGAGCAGTACTTC | . | TRBV11-2 | . | TRBJ2-7 | 12
CASSLVGWGQPQHF | TGTGCCAGCAGCTTAGTAGGGTGGGGACAGCCCCAGCATTTT | . | TRBV7-8 | . | TRBJ1-5 | 14
CASSFPDSYEQYF | TGTGCCAGCAGTTTCCCGGACAGCTACGAGCAGTACTTC | . | TRBV28 | . | TRBJ2-7 | 13
CATTETGGEQYF | TGTGCCACCACCGAGACAGGGGGCGAGCAGTACTTC | . | TRBV27 | TRBD1 | TRBJ2-7 | 12
CASSLGSNTEAFF | TGTGCCAGCAGCTTAGGGTCGAACACTGAAGCTTTCTTT | . | TRBV11-3 | . | TRBJ1-1 | 13
CASRRTGLGGELFF | TGTGCCAGCAGAAGGACAGGGTTAGGCGGGGAGCTGTTTTTT | . | TRBV6-5 | TRBD1 | TRBJ2-2 | 14
CASSLVRSTDTQYF | TGTGCCAGCAGTTTGGTTAGGTCCACAGATACGCAGTATTTT | . | TRBV28 | . | TRBJ2-3 | 14
CASSLVSRGSGEAFF | TGTGCCAGCAGCTTAGTTTCTAGGGGTTCTGGTGAAGCTTTCTTT | . | TRBV7-6 | . | TRBJ1-1 | 15
CATSRDRGSNQPQHF | TGTGCCACCAGCAGAGACAGGGGCAGCAATCAGCCCCAGCATTTT | once | TRBV15 | . | TRBJ1-5 | 15
CASSFLQGVYGYTF | TGTGCCAGCAGCTTCTTACAGGGGGTCTATGGCTACACCTTC | . | TRBV13 | TRBD1 | TRBJ1-2 | 14
CSVLTGANYEQYF | TGCAGCGTTTTGACAGGGGCTAACTACGAGCAGTACTTC | . | TRBV29-1 | TRBD1 | TRBJ2-7 | 13
CASSLGPGGSGSYEQYF | TGTGCCAGCAGTTTAGGCCCTGGCGGGAGTGGGTCCTACGAGCAGTACTTC | . | TRBV27 | TRBD2 | TRBJ2-7 | 17
CASSRLAGDGDTQYF | TGCGCCAGCAGCCGTCTAGCGGGAGATGGGGATACGCAGTATTTT | . | TRBV5-1 | TRBD2 | TRBJ2-3 | 15
CASSLGTSGSYEQYF | TGCGCCAGCAGCTTGGGTACTAGCGGGAGCTACGAGCAGTACTTC | . | TRBV5-1 | TRBD2 | TRBJ2-7 | 15
CASGQAPGSYEQYF | TGTGCCAGCGGACAGGCACCGGGGTCCTACGAGCAGTACTTC | once | TRBV11-2 | TRBD1 | TRBJ2-7 | 14
CASSLGTSGTDTQYF | TGCGCCAGCAGCTTAGGGACTAGCGGGACAGATACGCAGTATTTT | . | TRBV5-1 | TRBD2 | TRBJ2-3 | 15
CSVGSAVDLYEQYF | TGCAGCGTTGGGTCGGCAGTCGACCTCTACGAGCAGTACTTC | . | TRBV29-1 | . | TRBJ2-7 | 14
CAISEGLVAGGPDGTGELFF | TGTGCCATCAGTGAAGGGTTGGTAGCGGGAGGGCCGGATGGGACCGGGGAGCTGTTTTTT | . | TRBV10-3 | TRBD2 | TRBJ2-2 | 20
CASSMGASNSYEQYF | TGCGCCAGCAGCATGGGGGCCTCCAACTCCTACGAGCAGTACTTC | . | TRBV5-1 | . | TRBJ2-7 | 15
CASSSRSEQYF | TGTGCCAGCAGCTCCCGTTCCGAGCAGTACTTC | . | TRBV5-4 | . | TRBJ2-7 | 11
CASSSGASAYNEQFF | TGTGCCAGCAGTTCTGGGGCTAGCGCATACAATGAGCAGTTCTTC | . | TRBV6-5 | . | TRBJ2-1 | 15
CASSLGDHYEAFF | TGTGCCAGCAGCCTAGGAGACCACTATGAAGCTTTCTTT | . | TRBV13 | . | TRBJ1-1 | 13
CSVEDAGNQPQHF | TGCAGCGTTGAAGACGCGGGCAATCAGCCCCAGCATTTT | . | TRBV29-1 | . | TRBJ1-5 | 13
CSVGTGDSYEQYF | TGCAGCGTGGGTACAGGGGATTCGTACGAGCAGTACTTC | . | TRBV29-1 | TRBD1 | TRBJ2-7 | 13
CAWSVGTSEAFF | TGTGCCTGGAGTGTAGGGACATCTGAAGCTTTCTTT | . | TRBV30 | . | TRBJ1-1 | 12